This T cell receptor beta chain was recorded in a study of CD8 T cells in Susac syndrome. As to this clonotype: Antigen: not known.

Trimming left V 3 bases short and J 3 bases short, with 6 bases between. CDR3 length: 12 residues. Looked up from germline, CDR1 is SGDLS and CDR2 is YYNGEE. Reverse transcription of 0.5 to 1 ug RNA was performed with random hexamers. The TCR beta CDR3 was amplified by immunoSEQ multiplex PCR across 54 Vbeta, 13 Jbeta. One entry per CDR3 protein, called by TCRdb with MiXCR from the immunoSEQ multiplex PCR reads. The profile shows 200,000 or so distinct CDR3 sequences, about 95% of them singletons. Findings and limits, study-wide: By the study's own acknowledgment, its TCR sequencing and HLA analysis included relatively few individuals.

The authors sequenced TCR beta from blood CD8+ and CD4+ T cells. TEMRA cells were enriched by FACS, while CD8+ and CD4+ T cells were obtained through a negative isolation that was performed magnetically. The chain combines TRBV9 with TRBJ2-5; D ambiguous. This TCR was recovered from a human donor with multiple sclerosis. Sequencing was carried out using CD4+ T cells from PBMCs. As DNA, the CDR3 is TGTGCCAGCAGCGGAAACGAAGAGACCCAGTACTTC. Amino acid sequence: CASSGNEETQYF.